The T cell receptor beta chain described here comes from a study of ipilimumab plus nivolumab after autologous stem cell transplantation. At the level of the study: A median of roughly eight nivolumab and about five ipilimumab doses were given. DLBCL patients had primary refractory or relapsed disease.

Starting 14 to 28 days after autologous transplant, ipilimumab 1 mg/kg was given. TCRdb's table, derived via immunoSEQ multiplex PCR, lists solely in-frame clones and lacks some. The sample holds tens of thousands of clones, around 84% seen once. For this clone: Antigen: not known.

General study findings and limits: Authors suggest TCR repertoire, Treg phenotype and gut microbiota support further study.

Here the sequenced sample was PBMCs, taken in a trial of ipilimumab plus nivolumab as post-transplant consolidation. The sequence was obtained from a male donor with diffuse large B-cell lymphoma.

The CDR3 nucleotides are TGTGCCAGCAGACTGGGGGGGGATTCCTACGAGCAGTACTTC. Amino acids: CASRLGGDSYEQYF. The rearrangement joins TRBV7-2 to TRBJ2-7, with 7 bases that match TRBD2. The ends lost 6 bases at V and 1 base at J; junction bases unmatched: 6. The CDR3 spans 14 residues. Germline V CDR1 and CDR2: SGHTA, FQGNSA.